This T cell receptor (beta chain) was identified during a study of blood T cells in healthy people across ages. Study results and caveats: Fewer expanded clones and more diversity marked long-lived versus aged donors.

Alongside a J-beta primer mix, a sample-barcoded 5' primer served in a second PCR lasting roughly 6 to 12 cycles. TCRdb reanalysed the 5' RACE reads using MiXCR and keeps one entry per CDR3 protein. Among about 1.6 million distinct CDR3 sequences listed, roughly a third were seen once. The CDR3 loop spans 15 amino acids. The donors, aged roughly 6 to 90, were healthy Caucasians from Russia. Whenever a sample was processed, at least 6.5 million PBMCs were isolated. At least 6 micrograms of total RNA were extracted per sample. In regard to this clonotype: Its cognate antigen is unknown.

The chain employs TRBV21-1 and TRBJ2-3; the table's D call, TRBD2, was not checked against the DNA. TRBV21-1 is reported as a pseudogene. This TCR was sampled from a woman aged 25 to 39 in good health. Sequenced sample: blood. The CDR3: CASTKRTMHRDTQYF. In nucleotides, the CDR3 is TGTGCCAGCACTAAAAGGACTATGCACCGAGATACGCAGTATTTT.